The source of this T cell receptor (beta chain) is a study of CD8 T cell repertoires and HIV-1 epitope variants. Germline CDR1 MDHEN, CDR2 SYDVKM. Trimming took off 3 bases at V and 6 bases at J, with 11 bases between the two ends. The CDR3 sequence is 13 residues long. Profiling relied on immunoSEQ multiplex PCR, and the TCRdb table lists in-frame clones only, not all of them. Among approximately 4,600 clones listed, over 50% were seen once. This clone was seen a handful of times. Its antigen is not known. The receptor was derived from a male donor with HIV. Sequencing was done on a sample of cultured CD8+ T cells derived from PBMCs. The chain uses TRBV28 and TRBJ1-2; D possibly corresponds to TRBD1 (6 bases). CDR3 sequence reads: CASSFYAGDGYTF. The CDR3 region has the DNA TGTGCCAGCAGTTTCTACGCAGGGGATGGCTACACCTTC.